This T cell receptor beta chain derives from a study of blood T cell repertoires in COVID-19. Study details: T cells, B-cell-depleted T cells, or PBMCs provided the cDNA or gDNA that served as material.

Original processing methods: Reference gene primers were amplified, and this amplification served to estimate nucleated cell counts. Some clones are missing from TCRdb's copy, which holds only in-frame ones; the method was immunoSEQ multiplex PCR. V and J calls and clone size are those listed in that table; D and trimming were worked out from the DNA. In the table there are approximately 300,000 clones, roughly nine tenths of which are singletons. Participants were aged about 18 to 89 years from around 25 US areas. Participant reports of clinical history set cohort assignment. Germline CDR1 and CDR2: SGHRS and YFSETQ. V was shortened by 4 bases and J by 4 bases, with 14 bases between the two germline ends. This CDR3 spans 14 amino acids.

This TCR was sampled from a woman in her twenties or thirties who had been exposed to COVID-19. The sample taken for sequencing was PBMCs or T cells enriched from blood (not recorded which). The genes are TRBV5-1 and TRBJ1-1; no definite D call. The CDR3 sequence is CASSRTAEFTEAFF. The CDR3 DNA is TGCGCCAGCAGCCGAACTGCCGAATTCACTGAAGCTTTCTTT.